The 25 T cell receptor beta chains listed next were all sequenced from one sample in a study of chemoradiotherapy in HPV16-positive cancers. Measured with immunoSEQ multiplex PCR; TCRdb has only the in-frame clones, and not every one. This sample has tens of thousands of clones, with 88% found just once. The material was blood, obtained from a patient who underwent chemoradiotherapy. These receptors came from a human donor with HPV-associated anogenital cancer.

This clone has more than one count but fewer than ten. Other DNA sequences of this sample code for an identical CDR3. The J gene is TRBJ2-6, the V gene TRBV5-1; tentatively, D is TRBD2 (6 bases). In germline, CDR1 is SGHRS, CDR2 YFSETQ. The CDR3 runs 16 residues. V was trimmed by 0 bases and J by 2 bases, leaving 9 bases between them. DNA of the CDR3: TGCGCCAGCAGCTTGGTTGGGGGGACTGGGGCCAACGTCCTGACTTTC. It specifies CASSLVGGTGANVLTF.

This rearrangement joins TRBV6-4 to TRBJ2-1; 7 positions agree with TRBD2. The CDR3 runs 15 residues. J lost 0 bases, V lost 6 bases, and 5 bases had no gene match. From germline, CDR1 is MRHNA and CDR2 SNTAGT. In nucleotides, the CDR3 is TGTGCCAGCAGCAGGGAGGGAAGCTCCTACAATGAGCAGTTCTTC. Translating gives CASSREGSSYNEQFF.

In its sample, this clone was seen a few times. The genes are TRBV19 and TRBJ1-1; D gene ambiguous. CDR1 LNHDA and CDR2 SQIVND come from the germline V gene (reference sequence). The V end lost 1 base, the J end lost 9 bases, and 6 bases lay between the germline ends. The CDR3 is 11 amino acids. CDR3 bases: TGTGCCAGTAGTATAGCCCAGAAAGCTTTCTTT. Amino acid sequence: CASSIAQKAFF.

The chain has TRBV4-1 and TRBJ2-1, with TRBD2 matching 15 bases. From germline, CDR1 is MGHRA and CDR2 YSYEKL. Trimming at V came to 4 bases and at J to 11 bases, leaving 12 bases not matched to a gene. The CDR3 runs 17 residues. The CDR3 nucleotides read TGCGCCAGCAGCCCGTTAAATATCGGACTAGCGGGAGGGAAGCAGTTCTTC. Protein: CASSPLNIGLAGGKQFF.

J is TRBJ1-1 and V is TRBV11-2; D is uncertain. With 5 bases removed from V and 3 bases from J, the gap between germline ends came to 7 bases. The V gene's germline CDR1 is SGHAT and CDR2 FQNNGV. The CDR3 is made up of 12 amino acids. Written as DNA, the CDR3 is TGTGCCAGCAGCCCAAGGGACACTGAAGCTTTCTTT. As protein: CASSPRDTEAFF.

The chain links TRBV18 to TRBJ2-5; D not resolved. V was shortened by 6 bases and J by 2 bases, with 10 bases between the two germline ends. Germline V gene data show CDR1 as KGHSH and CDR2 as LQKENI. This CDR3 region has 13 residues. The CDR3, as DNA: TGTGCCAGCTCTCGGGCTATTCAAGAGACCCAGTACTTC. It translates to CASSRAIQETQYF.

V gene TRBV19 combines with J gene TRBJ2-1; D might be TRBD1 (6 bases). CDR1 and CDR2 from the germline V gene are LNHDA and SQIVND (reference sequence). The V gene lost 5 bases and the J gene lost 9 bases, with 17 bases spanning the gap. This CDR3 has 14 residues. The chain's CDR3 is CASSPAIRGGEQFF. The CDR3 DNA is TGTGCCAGTAGTCCGGCCATCAGGGGTGGTGAGCAGTTCTTC. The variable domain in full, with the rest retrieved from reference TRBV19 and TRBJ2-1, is DGGITQSPKYLFRKEGQNVTLSCEQNLNHDAMYWYRQDPGQGLRLIYYSQIVNDFQKGDIAEGYSVSREKKESFPLTVTSAQKNPTAFYLCASSPAIRGGEQFFGPGTRLTVL.

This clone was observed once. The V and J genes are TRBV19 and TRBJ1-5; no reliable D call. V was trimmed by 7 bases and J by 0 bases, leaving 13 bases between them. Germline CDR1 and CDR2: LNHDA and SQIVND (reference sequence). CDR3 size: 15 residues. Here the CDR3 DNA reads TGTGCCAGTAAGCTGGGCGTAGATAGCAATCAGCCCCAGCATTTT. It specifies CASKLGVDSNQPQHF.

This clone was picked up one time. DNA for the CDR3: TGTGCCAGCAGTCCCGGGACATTGGGGAGCACAGATACGCAGTATTTT. Its protein product is CASSPGTLGSTDTQYF. This chain connects TRBV2 to TRBJ2-3; a possible D gene is TRBD1 (6 bases). The germline V and J ends were trimmed by 5 bases and 0 bases, with 15 bases remaining between them. Germline CDR1 reads SNHLY; CDR2 reads FYNNEI. This CDR3 spans 16 amino acids.

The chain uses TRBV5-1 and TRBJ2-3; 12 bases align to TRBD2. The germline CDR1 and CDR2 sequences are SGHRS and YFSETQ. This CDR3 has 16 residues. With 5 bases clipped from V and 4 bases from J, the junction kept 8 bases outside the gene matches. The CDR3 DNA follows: TGCGCCAGCAGTTTCGGGACTAGCGGGTCCGCAGATACGCAGTATTTT. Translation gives CASSFGTSGSADTQYF.

DNA of the CDR3: TGTGCCAGCAGTTCCCCCGGGACCCCCCGAACTGGCTACACCTTC. This sequence encodes CASSSPGTPRTGYTF. The chain has TRBV28 and TRBJ1-2, with D perhaps matching TRBD1 (5 bases). The V gene lost 4 bases and the J gene lost 7 bases, with 19 bases spanning the gap. The CDR3 contains 15 residues. Per the germline V gene, CDR1 is MDHEN and CDR2 is SYDVKM.

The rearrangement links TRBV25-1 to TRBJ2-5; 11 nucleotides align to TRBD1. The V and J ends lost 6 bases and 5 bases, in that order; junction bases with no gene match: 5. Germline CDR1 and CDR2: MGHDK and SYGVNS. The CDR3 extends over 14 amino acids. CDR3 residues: CASRGTGGWETQYF. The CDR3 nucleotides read TGTGCCAGCAGAGGGACAGGGGGTTGGGAGACCCAGTACTTC.

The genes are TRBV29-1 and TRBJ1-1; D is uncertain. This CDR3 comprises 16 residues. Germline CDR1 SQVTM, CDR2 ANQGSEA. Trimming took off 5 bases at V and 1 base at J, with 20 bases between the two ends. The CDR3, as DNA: TGCAGCGTTACCGCCAGAAACAGCGGGCCGAACACTGAAGCTTTCTTT. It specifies CSVTARNSGPNTEAFF.

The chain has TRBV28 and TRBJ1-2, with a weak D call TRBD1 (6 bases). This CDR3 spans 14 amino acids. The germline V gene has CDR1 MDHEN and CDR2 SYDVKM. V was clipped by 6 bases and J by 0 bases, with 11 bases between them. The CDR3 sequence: CASRGGQTNYGYTF. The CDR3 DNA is TGTGCCAGCAGGGGTGGACAGACTAACTATGGCTACACCTTC.

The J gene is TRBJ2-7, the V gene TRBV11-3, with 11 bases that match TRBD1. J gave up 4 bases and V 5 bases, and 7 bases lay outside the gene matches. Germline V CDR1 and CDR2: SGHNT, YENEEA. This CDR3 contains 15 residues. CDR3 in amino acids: CASSRGQGAQYEQYF. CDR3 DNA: TGTGCCAGCAGCCGAGGACAGGGGGCGCAATACGAGCAGTACTTC.

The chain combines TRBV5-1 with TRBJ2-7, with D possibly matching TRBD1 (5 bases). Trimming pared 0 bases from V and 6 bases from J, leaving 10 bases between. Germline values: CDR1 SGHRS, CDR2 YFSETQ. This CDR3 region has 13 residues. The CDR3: CASSLVGQGEQYF. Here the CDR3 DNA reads TGCGCCAGCAGCTTGGTGGGGCAGGGCGAGCAGTACTTC. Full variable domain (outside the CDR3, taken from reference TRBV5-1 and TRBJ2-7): KAGVTQTPRYLIKTRGQQVTLSCSPISGHRSVSWYQQTPGQGLQFLFEYFSETQRNKGNFPGRFSGRQFSNSRSEMNVSTLELGDSALYLCASSLVGQGEQYFGPGTRLTVT.

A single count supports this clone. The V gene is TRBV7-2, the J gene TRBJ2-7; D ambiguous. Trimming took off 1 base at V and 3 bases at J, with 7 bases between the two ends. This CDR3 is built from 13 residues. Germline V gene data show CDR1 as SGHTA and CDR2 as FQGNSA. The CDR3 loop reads CASSLERIYEQYF. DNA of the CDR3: TGTGCCAGCAGCTTAGAACGAATCTACGAGCAGTACTTC.

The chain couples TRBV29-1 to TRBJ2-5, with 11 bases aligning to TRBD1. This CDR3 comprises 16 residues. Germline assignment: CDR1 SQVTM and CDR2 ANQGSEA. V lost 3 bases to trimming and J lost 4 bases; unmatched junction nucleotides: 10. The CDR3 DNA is TGCAGCGTTGAGGGTTATAGGACAGGGGGCGGAGAGACCCAGTACTTC. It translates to CSVEGYRTGGGETQYF.

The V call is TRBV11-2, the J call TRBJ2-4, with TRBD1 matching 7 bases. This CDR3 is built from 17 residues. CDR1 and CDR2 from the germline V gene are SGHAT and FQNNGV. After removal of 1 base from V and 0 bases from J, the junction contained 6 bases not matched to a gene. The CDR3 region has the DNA TGTGCCAGCAGCTTAGGAGACAGGGCCCTAGCCAAAAACATTCAGTACTTC. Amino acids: CASSLGDRALAKNIQYF.

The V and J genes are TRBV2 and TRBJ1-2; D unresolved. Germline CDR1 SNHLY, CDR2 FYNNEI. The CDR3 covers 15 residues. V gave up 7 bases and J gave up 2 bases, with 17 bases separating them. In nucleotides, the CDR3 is TGTGCCAGCACCAGTCATCCCGGCGGCAACTATGGCTACACCTTC. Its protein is CASTSHPGGNYGYTF. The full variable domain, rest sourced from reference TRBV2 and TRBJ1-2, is EPEVTQTPSHQVTQMGQEVILRCVPISNHLYFYWYRQILGQKVEFLVSFYNNEISEKSEIFDDQFSVERPDGSNFTLKIRSTKLEDSAMYFCASTSHPGGNYGYTFGSGTRLTVV.

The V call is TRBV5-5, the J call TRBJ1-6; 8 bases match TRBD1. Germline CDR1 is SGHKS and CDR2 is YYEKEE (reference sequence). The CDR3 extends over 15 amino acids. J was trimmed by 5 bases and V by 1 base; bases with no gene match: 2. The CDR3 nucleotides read TGTGCCAGCAGCTTGCGGACAGGGCATAATTCACCCCTCCACTTT. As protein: CASSLRTGHNSPLHF.

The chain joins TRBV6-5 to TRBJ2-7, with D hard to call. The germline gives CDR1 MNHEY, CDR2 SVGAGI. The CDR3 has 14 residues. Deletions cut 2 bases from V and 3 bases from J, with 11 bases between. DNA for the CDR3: TGTGCCAGCAGTTACCGCGAGCCGGTCTACGAGCAGTACTTC. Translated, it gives CASSYREPVYEQYF.

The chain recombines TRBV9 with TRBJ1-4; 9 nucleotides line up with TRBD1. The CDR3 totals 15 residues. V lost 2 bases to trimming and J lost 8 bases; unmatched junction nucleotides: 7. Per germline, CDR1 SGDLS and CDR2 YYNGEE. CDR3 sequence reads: CASSVQGQGGEKLFF. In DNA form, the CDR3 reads TGTGCCAGCAGCGTCCAGGGACAGGGAGGGGAAAAACTGTTTTTT.

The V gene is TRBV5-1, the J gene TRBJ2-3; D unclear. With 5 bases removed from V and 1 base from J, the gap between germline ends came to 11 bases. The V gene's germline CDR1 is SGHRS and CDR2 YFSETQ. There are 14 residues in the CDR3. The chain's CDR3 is CASRLLSGTDTQYF. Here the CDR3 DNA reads TGCGCCAGCAGGCTACTGAGTGGCACAGATACGCAGTATTTT.

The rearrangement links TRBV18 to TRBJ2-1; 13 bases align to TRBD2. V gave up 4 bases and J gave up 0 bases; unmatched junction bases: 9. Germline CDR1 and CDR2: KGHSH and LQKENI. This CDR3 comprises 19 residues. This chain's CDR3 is CASSRGLAGVGGSYNEQFF. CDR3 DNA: TGTGCCAGCTCACGAGGACTAGCGGGAGTCGGCGGCTCCTACAATGAGCAGTTCTTC.